A selection of T cell receptor beta chains follows, all from one sample in a study of blood T cell repertoires in COVID-19. Sequenced by immunoSEQ multiplex PCR; TCRdb stores in-frame clones only, minus some. Of some 260,000 clones in the sample, just under 85% are singletons; the top ten hold approximately 9.1%. The source material was peripheral blood. These receptors all come from an elderly man with acute or convalescent COVID-19. CDR3s include the opening cysteine and the closing phenylalanine or tryptophan. A D gene is named only where the DNA matches it firmly. The size of a clone is reported for some rows only, either as once, few or many, or as a class for expanded clones.

TRBV19	TRBJ2-2	TRBD1	15	NA	CASSSTGGIGGELFF	TGTGCCAGTAGTTCAACAGGGGGGATTGGCGGGGAGCTGTTTTTT
TRBV6-1	TRBJ1-3	TRBD1	16	NA	CASSELFGGGLNTIYF	TGTGCCAGCAGTGAACTATTTGGAGGGGGCCTAAACACCATATATTTT
TRBV6-4	TRBJ2-4	TRBD2	19	NA	CASSDSILAGGPAKNIQYF	TGTGCCAGCAGTGACTCGATACTAGCGGGGGGGCCCGCCAAAAACATTCAGTACTTC
TRBV7-9	TRBJ2-7	TRBD1	14	NA	CASSQDRGWNEQYF	TGTGCCAGCAGCCAGGACAGGGGGTGGAACGAGCAGTACTTC
TRBV6-1	TRBJ1-5	NA	13	NA	CASSDQSNQPQHF	TGTGCCAGCAGTGACCAAAGCAATCAGCCCCAGCATTTT
TRBV5-4	TRBJ2-3	NA	16	NA	CASSLNPVEGTDTQYF	TGTGCCAGCAGCTTAAACCCCGTCGAGGGAACAGATACGCAGTATTTT
TRBV2	TRBJ2-1	TRBD2	17	NA	CASSPLSGGSLYNEQFF	TGTGCCAGCAGCCCCCTCAGCGGGGGCTCCCTATACAATGAGCAGTTCTTC
TRBV24-1	TRBJ1-5	NA	16	few	CATSDSGTPGNQPQHF	TGTGCCACCAGTGATTCCGGGACACCTGGCAATCAGCCCCAGCATTTT
TRBV4-1	TRBJ2-1	TRBD1	17	NA	CASSQPGQGTQTGEQFF	TGCGCCAGCAGCCAGCCGGGACAGGGAACCCAAACCGGTGAGCAGTTCTTC
TRBV7-2	TRBJ1-2	TRBD1	15	NA	CASSSARDSNYGYTF	TGTGCCAGCAGCTCCGCCCGGGACAGCAACTATGGCTACACCTTC
TRBV5-1	TRBJ1-2	NA	13	NA	CASSSDTNYGYTF	TGCGCCAGCAGCTCGGACACTAACTATGGCTACACCTTC
TRBV19	TRBJ2-2	NA	14	NA	CASSKGWGSGELFF	TGTGCCAGTAGTAAGGGGTGGGGATCCGGGGAGCTGTTTTTT
TRBV24-1	TRBJ2-1	TRBD1	17	NA	CATSDVTGTGVYNEQFF	TGTGCCACCAGTGATGTTACCGGGACAGGGGTCTACAATGAGCAGTTCTTC
TRBV30	TRBJ2-7	TRBD2	14	NA	CAWGSGGLWGEQYF	TGTGCCTGGGGGTCGGGGGGGTTGTGGGGCGAGCAGTACTTC
TRBV5-1	TRBJ2-7	TRBD1	14	NA	CASSSTGRSYEQYF	TGCGCCAGCAGCTCGACAGGGAGATCCTACGAGCAGTACTTC
TRBV5-5	TRBJ1-5	NA	14	NA	CASSLGGSNQPQHF	TGTGCCAGCAGCTTGGGAGGCAGCAATCAGCCCCAGCATTTT
TRBV5-1	TRBJ2-1	TRBD2	16	NA	CASSPRTSGRGNEQFF	TGCGCCAGCAGCCCGCGGACTAGCGGGAGGGGGAATGAGCAGTTCTTC
TRBV5-1	TRBJ1-4	TRBD1	15	NA	CASSFTGEENEKLFF	TGCGCCAGCAGCTTTACAGGGGAAGAAAATGAAAAACTGTTTTTT
TRBV10-2	TRBJ1-5	TRBD1	15	few	CASSGNRGTDQPQHF	TGCGCCAGCAGTGGGAACAGGGGGACGGATCAGCCCCAGCATTTT
TRBV2	TRBJ2-3	NA	14	NA	CASLTRVFTDTQYF	TGTGCCAGCTTGACGAGGGTTTTCACAGATACGCAGTATTTT
TRBV28	TRBJ1-1	TRBD1	13	NA	CASITGQGYEAFF	TGTGCCAGCATCACCGGACAGGGATATGAAGCTTTCTTT
TRBV10-3	TRBJ2-7	NA	12	NA	CAISTGSYEQYF	TGTGCCATCAGTACAGGCTCCTACGAGCAGTACTTC
TRBV5-1	TRBJ2-3	TRBD1	14	once	CASSSGQSTDTQYF	TGCGCCAGCAGCTCGGGACAGAGCACAGATACGCAGTATTTT
TRBV6-2/TRBV6-3	TRBJ1-1	TRBD1	17	NA	CASSYWDRGTSNTEAFF	TGTGCCAGCAGTTATTGGGACAGGGGTACATCAAACACTGAAGCTTTCTTT
TRBV3-1/TRBV3-2	TRBJ2-7	NA	13	NA	CASSPTRRYEQYF	TGTGCCAGCAGCCCGACCCGGAGATACGAGCAGTACTTC
TRBV7-2	TRBJ2-7	NA	12	once	CASSFLSYEQYF	TGTGCCAGCAGCTTCCTATCCTACGAGCAGTACTTC
TRBV30	TRBJ1-2	NA	13	NA	CAWSVTRAWGYTF	TGTGCCTGGAGTGTAACGAGGGCGTGGGGCTACACCTTC
TRBV4-2	TRBJ2-1	TRBD2	16	NA	CASSQESGSSYNEQFF	TGTGCCAGCAGCCAAGAGAGCGGGAGCTCCTACAATGAGCAGTTCTTC
TRBV2	TRBJ2-6	NA	12	NA	CASRYWANVLTF	TGTGCCAGCAGGTACTGGGCCAACGTCCTGACTTTC
TRBV11-3	TRBJ1-1	TRBD1	15	NA	CASSLSGQANTEAFF	TGTGCCAGCAGCTTATCGGGACAGGCGAACACTGAAGCTTTCTTT
TRBV28	TRBJ1-6	NA	13	few	CAVRASWRSPLHF	TGTGCCGTCAGAGCTAGCTGGAGATCACCCCTCCACTTT
TRBV15	TRBJ2-1	TRBD1	15	NA	CATSRDRGTANEQFF	TGTGCCACCAGCAGAGATCGAGGGACAGCCAATGAGCAGTTCTTC
TRBV5-1	TRBJ1-1	NA	13	few	CASRIQENTEAFF	TGCGCCAGCAGGATTCAGGAGAACACTGAAGCTTTCTTT
TRBV6-1	TRBJ2-7	TRBD2	15	few	CASSERPSSGREQYF	TGTGCCAGCAGTGAGAGGCCCTCTAGCGGGAGGGAACAGTACTTC
TRBV20-1	TRBJ2-3	NA	15	few	CSASSRGAHTDTQYF	TGCAGTGCTAGTTCACGGGGGGCCCACACAGATACGCAGTATTTT
TRBV19	TRBJ1-4	NA	14	once	CASSSRGYHEKLFF	TGTGCCAGTAGCTCGCGGGGTTATCATGAAAAACTGTTTTTT
TRBV28	TRBJ2-7	TRBD2	18	NA	CASIRAGTSGSPSYEQYF	TGTGCCAGCATCCGCGCCGGGACTAGCGGGAGCCCTTCCTACGAGCAGTACTTC
TRBV19	TRBJ1-2	TRBD1	17	NA	CASSSGTGGRSSYGYTF	TGTGCCAGTAGTTCCGGGACAGGGGGCAGAAGTAGCTATGGCTACACCTTC
TRBV29-1	TRBJ2-2	NA	12	NA	CSVRRGTGELFF	TGCAGCGTTAGACGAGGAACCGGGGAGCTGTTTTTT